This T cell receptor beta chain was found in a study of cytomegalovirus exposure and HLA in healthy donors. CDR3 size: 15 residues. Trimming pared 4 bases from V and 1 base from J, leaving 12 bases between. Germline assignment: CDR1 SGHTA and CDR2 FQGNSA. This PCR relied on a set of 60 Vbeta primers and 13 Jbeta primers. TCRdb's copy holds only in-frame clones and misses some; the assay was immunoSEQ multiplex PCR. The sample includes 150,000 to 200,000 clones, 70% to 85% of them seen just once. Sequencing was done on a sample of PBMCs. The chain employs TRBV7-2 and TRBJ2-3; tentative D call: TRBD2 (6 bases). The receptor's source is a young woman in good health and CMV-seronegative. The CDR3 DNA sequence: TGTGCCAGCAGCTCCGGGGGATGGCGCACAGATACGCAGTATTTT. Residues: CASSSGGWRTDTQYF. Combining the CDR3 with reference TRBV7-2 and TRBJ2-3 gives the whole variable domain GAGVSQSPSNKVTEKGKDVELRCDPISGHTALYWYRQSLGQGLEFLIYFQGNSAPDKSGLPSDRFSAERTGGSVSTLTIQRTQQEDSAVYLCASSSGGWRTDTQYFGPGTRLTVL.